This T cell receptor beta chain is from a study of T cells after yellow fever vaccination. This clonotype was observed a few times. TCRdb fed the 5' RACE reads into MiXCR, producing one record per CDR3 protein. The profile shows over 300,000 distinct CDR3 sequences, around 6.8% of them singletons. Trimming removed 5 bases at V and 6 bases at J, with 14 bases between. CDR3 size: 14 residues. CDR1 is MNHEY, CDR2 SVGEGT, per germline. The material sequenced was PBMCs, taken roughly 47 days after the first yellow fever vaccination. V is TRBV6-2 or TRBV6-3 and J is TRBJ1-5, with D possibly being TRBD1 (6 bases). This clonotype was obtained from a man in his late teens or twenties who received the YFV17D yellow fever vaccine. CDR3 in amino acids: CASSQQGRGQPQHF. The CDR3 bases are TGTGCCAGCAGTCAACAGGGTCGAGGTCAGCCCCAGCATTTT.